The rows below give T cell receptor beta chains drawn from one sample of a study of regulatory T cells in long-lasting Graves disease. TCRdb re-called the multiplex PCR reads with MiXCR, one entry per CDR3 protein. Of around 400,000 distinct CDR3 sequences listed, about 20% are singletons. The specimen was peripheral blood mononuclear cells (PBMCs), collected when the disease was refractory, from a patient treated with antithyroid drugs. The receptors were gathered from a female donor with Graves disease. Each CDR3 is given with its conserved first and last residue. Each record gives: clone size, V gene, J gene, D gene, CDR3 DNA, CDR3 protein. The D gene is left open where the match is weak. Size tells how often a clone was seen (once, few, many) or the class of an expanded clone, and some rows leave it out.

many	TRBV2	TRBJ2-3	NA	TGTGCCAGCAGTGCTACAGGGCTGCAAGATACGCAGTATTTT	CASSATGLQDTQYF
many	TRBV12-3/TRBV12-4	TRBJ2-2	NA	TGTGCCAGCAGCCGAGCAAACTTGGACACCGGGGAGCTGTTTTTT	CASSRANLDTGELFF
many	TRBV19	TRBJ1-2	NA	TGTGCCACCTCGACCCTTGAGGGAGGACTATCCTATGGCTACACCTTC	CATSTLEGGLSYGYTF
NA	TRBV19	TRBJ2-2	NA	TGTGCCAGTAGTATCGCTAGGACCACCGGGGAGCTGTTTTTT	CASSIARTTGELFF
NA	TRBV19	TRBJ2-1	NA	TGTGCCAGTAGGAAGGGTTCATCCTACAATGAGCAGTTCTTC	CASRKGSSYNEQFF
few	TRBV5-1	TRBJ2-7	NA	TGCGCCAGCAGCTTGGATGGCAGGGATTCTTACGAGCAGTACTTC	CASSLDGRDSYEQYF
many	TRBV2	TRBJ1-4	NA	TGTGCCAGCAGTGGGGCAGAGACTGAAAAACTGTTTTTT	CASSGAETEKLFF
NA	TRBV20-1	TRBJ1-1	TRBD1	TGCAGTGCCCCCCGGTCGGACAGGGGCTCCGAAGCTTTCTTT	CSAPRSDRGSEAFF
few	TRBV28	TRBJ2-1	NA	TGTGCCAGCAGTTCCCCCGGTAGTATGGGGAAAGATGAGCAGTTCTTC	CASSSPGSMGKDEQFF
few	TRBV13	TRBJ2-5	TRBD2	TGTGCCAGCAGCCACCGCGGGGGGGCTGTAGAGACCCAGTACTTC	CASSHRGGAVETQYF
few	TRBV6-2/TRBV6-3	TRBJ1-5	TRBD1	TGTGCCAGCAGCCACCCCCTGGGACAGGGTAAAAGTAGCAATCAGCCCCAGCATTTT	CASSHPLGQGKSSNQPQHF
many	TRBV7-9	TRBJ2-4	TRBD1	TGTGCCAGCAGCGTCCGGGACAGGGACCACGAAAACATTCAGTACTTC	CASSVRDRDHENIQYF
NA	TRBV6-2/TRBV6-3	TRBJ1-1	NA	TGTGCCAGCAGGATCCACTGGGAAGCTTTCTTT	CASRIHWEAFF
many	TRBV2	TRBJ2-5	NA	TGTGCCAGCAGAGAGGGAGCGGTCCAAGAGACCCAGTACTTC	CASREGAVQETQYF
NA	TRBV6-2/TRBV6-3	TRBJ1-4	NA	TGTGCCAGCAGTGAACTGGTAGGACCCGGCGGCATTGAAAAACTGTTTTTT	CASSELVGPGGIEKLFF
few	TRBV10-3	TRBJ2-5	TRBD2	TGTGCCATCAGTGAGTCACTAGCGGGACAGACCCAGTACTTC	CAISESLAGQTQYF
NA	TRBV19	TRBJ1-4	NA	TGTGCCAGTAGTATGCTGCCTGGCAGGTCGTATGAAAAACTGTTTTTT	CASSMLPGRSYEKLFF
NA	TRBV7-8	TRBJ2-2	NA	TGTGCCAGCAGCTTAGCGCTAATCCGGAGCGGAGGAGTCGGGGAGCTGTTTTTT	CASSLALIRSGGVGELFF
few	TRBV5-1	TRBJ1-1	NA	TGCGCCAGCAGCTCAGCCCGGGGGGGCGCTGAAGCTTTCTTT	CASSSARGGAEAFF
NA	TRBV7-9	TRBJ2-7	NA	TGTGCCAGCAGCCCCTCCGGGGGAAGGATCTACGAGCAGTACTTC	CASSPSGGRIYEQYF
few	TRBV5-6	TRBJ1-2	NA	TGTGCCAGCAGCCTGGCAGGAGCCAGCGATGGCTACACCTTC	CASSLAGASDGYTF
NA	TRBV2	TRBJ2-5	TRBD2	TGTGCCAGGGGGGAGTGGACTAGCGGGAGGTCACAAGAGACCCAGTACTTC	CARGEWTSGRSQETQYF
NA	TRBV5-1	TRBJ2-7	TRBD2	TGCGCCAGCAGCTTGATCCTAGCGGGAGGCGAGCAGTACTTC	CASSLILAGGEQYF
few	TRBV20-1	TRBJ2-7	TRBD2	TGCAGTGCTAGGGCGACTAGCGGGAGCTCCTACGAGCAGTACTTC	CSARATSGSSYEQYF
few	TRBV5-1	TRBJ1-1	NA	TGCGCCAGCAACAGGCAGGGTGAAGCTTTCTTT	CASNRQGEAFF
many	TRBV28	TRBJ1-1	NA	TGTGCCACCGAAGGGGGTCCGAACACTGAAGCTTTCTTT	CATEGGPNTEAFF
few	TRBV27	TRBJ2-5	NA	TGTGCCAGCAGTTTATTGGGTCTCGGCGAGACCCAGTACTTC	CASSLLGLGETQYF
many	TRBV28	TRBJ2-5	TRBD2	TGTGCCAGCAGTTTACGCCGGGGCGGGAGTGAGACCCAGTACTTC	CASSLRRGGSETQYF
NA	TRBV4-2	TRBJ2-1	NA	TGTGCCAGCAGCCGGGAAGCCATCCATGAGCAGTTCTTC	CASSREAIHEQFF
NA	TRBV5-1	TRBJ2-5	NA	TGCGCCAGCAGCTTGGCCATGGGGACTCAAGAGACCCAGTACTTC	CASSLAMGTQETQYF
once	TRBV6-5	TRBJ2-2	NA	TGTGCCAGCAGTTCTAAGTCACTGGGACTTCGCGGGAAACATCACACCGGGGAGCTGTTTTTT	CASSSKSLGLRGKHHTGELFF
NA	TRBV7-2	TRBJ2-1	NA	TGTGCCAGCAGCTTAGAAAACACGAACTACAATGAGCAGTTCTTC	CASSLENTNYNEQFF
NA	TRBV19	TRBJ2-4	NA	TGTGCCAGTACCAACCTAGACATTCAGTACTTC	CASTNLDIQYF
many	TRBV7-2	TRBJ2-5	NA	TGTGCCAGCAGTGTGGAGCACCAAGAGACCCAGTACTTC	CASSVEHQETQYF
once	TRBV4-1	TRBJ1-2	TRBD1	TGCGCCAGCAGCCAAGATAGGGGGCCGATTGGCTACACCTTC	CASSQDRGPIGYTF
few	TRBV12-3/TRBV12-4	TRBJ1-2	TRBD1	TGTGCCAACAGCCCCTGGGACAGGGGAGTAGGCTACACCTTC	CANSPWDRGVGYTF
NA	TRBV19	TRBJ1-5	NA	TGTGCCAGTAGTATAAGTTGGCAGGGAGGCAATCAGCCCCAGCATTTT	CASSISWQGGNQPQHF
NA	TRBV27	TRBJ1-6	TRBD1	TGTGCCAGCAGCCATGGGACAGAAATCCAAAATTCACCCCTCCACTTT	CASSHGTEIQNSPLHF
NA	TRBV7-9	TRBJ2-2	TRBD1	TGTGCCAGCAGCCGACAGGGGGGGACCGGGGAGCTGTTTTTT	CASSRQGGTGELFF
NA	TRBV2	TRBJ1-1	NA	TGTGCCAGCAGCTTATCGACAAGCTCGGAGACTGAAGCTTTCTTT	CASSLSTSSETEAFF
few	TRBV20-1	TRBJ1-2	NA	TGCAGTGCTGGGCGGCGGGGAGCTAACTATGGCTACACCTTC	CSAGRRGANYGYTF
many	TRBV20-1	TRBJ2-7	TRBD2	TGCAGTGCTGGATCTGGTGAAGGGCGGGAGGTCGGCGAGCAGTACTTC	CSAGSGEGREVGEQYF
NA	TRBV9	TRBJ2-7	NA	TGTGCCAGCAGCGTCACCGGGACTTTGTCCTACGAGCAGTACTTC	CASSVTGTLSYEQYF
many	TRBV7-2	TRBJ2-7	NA	TGTGCCAGCAGCTCCCGGGACGTAACCTACGAGCAGTACTTC	CASSSRDVTYEQYF
many	TRBV12-3/TRBV12-4	TRBJ2-7	TRBD1	TGTGCCAGCAGCCCAGCGGGACAGGGATACGAGCAGTACTTC	CASSPAGQGYEQYF
NA	TRBV6-2/TRBV6-3	TRBJ2-7	TRBD2	TGTGCCAGCAGTCTTCTGCGCGGACTAGCGGGCTACGAGCAGTACTTC	CASSLLRGLAGYEQYF
once	TRBV19	TRBJ1-4	NA	TGTGCCAGTAGTATTGGGAATACTAATGAAAAACTGTTTTTT	CASSIGNTNEKLFF
many	TRBV28	TRBJ2-7	TRBD2	TGTGCCAGCAGGTTTATTACTAGCGGCGAGCAGTACTTC	CASRFITSGEQYF
NA	TRBV19	TRBJ2-2	TRBD2	TGTGCCACCGGGGGTGGGAGGGAAGGAATCGGGGAGCTGTTTTTT	CATGGGREGIGELFF
many	TRBV2	TRBJ2-7	TRBD1	TGTGCCAGCAGTGAAACTGGACAGGCCAACTACGAGCAGTACTTC	CASSETGQANYEQYF
NA	TRBV19	TRBJ2-7	TRBD1	TGTGCCGGTAGTAGCCAAGGACAGGGACTCTACGAGCAGTACTTC	CAGSSQGQGLYEQYF
NA	TRBV27	TRBJ2-1	TRBD2	TGTGCCAGCAGTTGGGGGAGCGGGACCGAGCAGTTCTTC	CASSWGSGTEQFF
few	TRBV19	TRBJ1-1	NA	TGTGCCAGTACCTTCCGGAGCCAGAACACTGAAGCTTTCTTT	CASTFRSQNTEAFF
few	TRBV19	TRBJ2-2	NA	TGTGCCAGTAGTATCAAGGGCGGGACAGCCCCCGGGGAGCTGTTTTTT	CASSIKGGTAPGELFF
once	TRBV4-3	TRBJ2-5	TRBD2	TGCGCCAGCAGCCAACGCAGCGGGAGGGGGGAGACCCAGTACTTC	CASSQRSGRGETQYF